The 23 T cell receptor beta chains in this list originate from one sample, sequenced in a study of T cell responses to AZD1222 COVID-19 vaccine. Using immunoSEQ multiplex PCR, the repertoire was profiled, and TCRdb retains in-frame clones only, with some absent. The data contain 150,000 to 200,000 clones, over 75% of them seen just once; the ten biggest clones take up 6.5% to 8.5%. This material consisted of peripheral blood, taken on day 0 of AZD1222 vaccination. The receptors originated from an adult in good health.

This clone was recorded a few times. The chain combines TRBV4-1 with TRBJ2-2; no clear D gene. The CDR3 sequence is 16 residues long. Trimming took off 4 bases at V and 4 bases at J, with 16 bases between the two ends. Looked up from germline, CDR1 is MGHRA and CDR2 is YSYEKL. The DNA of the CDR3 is TGCGCCAGCAGCCTTCCAGTGTCGGTGCGCACCGGGGAGCTGTTTTTT. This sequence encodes CASSLPVSVRTGELFF.

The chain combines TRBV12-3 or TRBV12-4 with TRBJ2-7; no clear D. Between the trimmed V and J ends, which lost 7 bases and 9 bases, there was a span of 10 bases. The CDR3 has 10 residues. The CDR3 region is CASTRLGQYF. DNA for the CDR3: TGTGCCAGCACTCGACTCGGGCAGTACTTC.

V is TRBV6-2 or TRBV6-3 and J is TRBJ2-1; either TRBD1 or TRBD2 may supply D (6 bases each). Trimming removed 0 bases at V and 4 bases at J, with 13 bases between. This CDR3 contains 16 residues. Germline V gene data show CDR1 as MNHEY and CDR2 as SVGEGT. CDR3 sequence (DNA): TGTGCCAGCAGTTACTCCCCGGGGGCCGGGTACAATGAGCAGTTCTTC. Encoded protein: CASSYSPGAGYNEQFF.

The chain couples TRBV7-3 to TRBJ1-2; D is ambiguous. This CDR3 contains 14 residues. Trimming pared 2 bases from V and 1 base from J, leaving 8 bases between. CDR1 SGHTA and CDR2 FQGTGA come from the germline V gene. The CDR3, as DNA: TGTGCCAGCAGCTTAGATGGAATTAACTATGGCTACACCTTC. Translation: CASSLDGINYGYTF.

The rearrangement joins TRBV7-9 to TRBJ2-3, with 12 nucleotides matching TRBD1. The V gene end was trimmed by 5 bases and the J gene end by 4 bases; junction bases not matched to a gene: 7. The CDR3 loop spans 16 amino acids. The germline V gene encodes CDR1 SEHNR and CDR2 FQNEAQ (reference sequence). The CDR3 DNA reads TGTGCCAGCAGCCGCAGGGACAGGGGGCAGTCAGATACGCAGTATTTT. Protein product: CASSRRDRGQSDTQYF.

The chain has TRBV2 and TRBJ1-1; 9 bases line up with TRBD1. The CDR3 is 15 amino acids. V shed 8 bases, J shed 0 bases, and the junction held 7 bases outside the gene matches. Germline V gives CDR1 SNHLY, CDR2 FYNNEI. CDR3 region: CASSRDRVMNTEAFF. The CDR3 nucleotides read TGTGCCAGCTCTAGGGACAGGGTAATGAACACTGAAGCTTTCTTT.

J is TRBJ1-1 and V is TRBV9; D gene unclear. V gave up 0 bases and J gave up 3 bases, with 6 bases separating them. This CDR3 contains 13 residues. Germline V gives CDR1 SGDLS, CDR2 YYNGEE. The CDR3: CASSVGQYTEAFF. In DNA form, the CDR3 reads TGTGCCAGCAGCGTAGGTCAGTACACTGAAGCTTTCTTT.

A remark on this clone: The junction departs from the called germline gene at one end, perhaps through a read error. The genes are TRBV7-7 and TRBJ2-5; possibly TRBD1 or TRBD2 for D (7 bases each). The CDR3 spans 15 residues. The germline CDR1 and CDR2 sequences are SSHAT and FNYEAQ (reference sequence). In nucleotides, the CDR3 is TGTGCTAGCAGCAAAGGGGGCGGGGGCAGGGAGACCCAGTACTTC. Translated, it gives CASSKGGGGRETQYF.

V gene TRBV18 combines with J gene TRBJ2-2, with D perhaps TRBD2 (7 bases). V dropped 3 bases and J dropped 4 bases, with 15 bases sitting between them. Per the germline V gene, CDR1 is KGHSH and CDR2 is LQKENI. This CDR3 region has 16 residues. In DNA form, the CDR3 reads TGTGCCAGCTCACCGCTGTCCGGGGGGCTCACCGGGGAGCTGTTTTTT. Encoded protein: CASSPLSGGLTGELFF.

The CDR3 sequence: CATSGTGTGGRNEQYF. DNA for the CDR3: TGTGCCACCAGTGGAACCGGGACAGGGGGTAGGAACGAGCAGTACTTC. J is TRBJ2-7 and V is TRBV24-1, with 11 positions matching TRBD1. The CDR3 is made up of 16 amino acids. J lost 5 bases, V lost 5 bases, and 10 bases had no gene match. Looked up from germline, CDR1 is KGHDR and CDR2 is SFDVKD.

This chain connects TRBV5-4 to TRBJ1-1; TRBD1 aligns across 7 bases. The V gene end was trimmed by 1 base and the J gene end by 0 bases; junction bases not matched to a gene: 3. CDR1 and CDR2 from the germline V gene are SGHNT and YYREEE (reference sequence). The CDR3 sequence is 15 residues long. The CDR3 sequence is CASSLLGQMNTEAFF. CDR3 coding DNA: TGTGCCAGCAGCTTGTTGGGACAGATGAACACTGAAGCTTTCTTT.

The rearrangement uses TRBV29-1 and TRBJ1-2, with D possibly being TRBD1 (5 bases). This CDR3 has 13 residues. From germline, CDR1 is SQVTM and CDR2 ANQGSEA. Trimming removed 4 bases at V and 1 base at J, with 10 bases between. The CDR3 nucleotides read TGCAGCGTTGCCAGGGCCCTTAACTATGGCTACACCTTC. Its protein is CSVARALNYGYTF.

The CDR3 nucleotides are TGTGCCACCAGCATAAATAGCGGGGGGTTTTACGAGCAGTACTTC. It specifies CATSINSGGFYEQYF. The chain has TRBV15 and TRBJ2-7; 10 nucleotides line up with TRBD2. Germline V gene sequence: CDR1 LNHNV, CDR2 YYDKDF (reference sequence). The trim removed 4 bases at V and 4 bases at J, leaving 7 bases unmatched. The CDR3 has 15 amino acids.

The chain's CDR3 is CASSLGAGGLPDTQYF. CDR3 coding DNA: TGTGCCAGCAGCTTAGGGGCGGGCGGGCTTCCAGATACGCAGTATTTT. The chain has TRBV7-2 and TRBJ2-3; tentatively, D is TRBD2 (5 bases). This CDR3 region has 16 residues. The V end lost 1 base, the J end lost 4 bases, and 15 bases lay between the germline ends. Germline lookup yields CDR1 SGHTA and CDR2 FQGNSA.

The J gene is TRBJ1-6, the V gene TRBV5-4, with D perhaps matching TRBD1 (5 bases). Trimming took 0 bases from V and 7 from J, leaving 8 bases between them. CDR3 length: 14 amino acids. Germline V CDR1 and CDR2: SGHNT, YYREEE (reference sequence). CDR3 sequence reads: CASSLGRANSPLHF. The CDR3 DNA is TGTGCCAGCAGCTTGGGCAGGGCCAATTCACCCCTCCACTTT.

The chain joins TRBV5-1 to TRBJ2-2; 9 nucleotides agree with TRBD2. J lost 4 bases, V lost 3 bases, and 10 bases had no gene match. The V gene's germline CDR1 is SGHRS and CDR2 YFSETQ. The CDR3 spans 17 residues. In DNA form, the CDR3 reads TGCGCCAGCAGCTATCGACCGGGACTAGCTACCACCGGGGAGCTGTTTTTT. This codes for CASSYRPGLATTGELFF.

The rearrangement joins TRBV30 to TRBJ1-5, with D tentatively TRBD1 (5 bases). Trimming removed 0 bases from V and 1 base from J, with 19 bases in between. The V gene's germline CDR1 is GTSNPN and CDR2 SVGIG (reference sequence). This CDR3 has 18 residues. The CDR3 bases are TGTGCCTGGAGTGTACTTTTTCCCCCAGGGAGGAGCAATCAGCCCCAGCATTTT. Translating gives CAWSVLFPPGRSNQPQHF.

The CDR3 nucleotides read TGCGCCAGCAGCCCGACAGGGGGCAGTCAGCCCCAGCATTTT. This codes for CASSPTGGSQPQHF. This chain links TRBV10-2 with TRBJ1-5; the match to TRBD1 covers 10 bases. The CDR3 loop spans 14 amino acids. CDR1 and CDR2 from the germline V gene are WSHSY and SAAADI. Trimming removed 6 bases from V and 6 bases from J; junction bases left unmatched: 5.

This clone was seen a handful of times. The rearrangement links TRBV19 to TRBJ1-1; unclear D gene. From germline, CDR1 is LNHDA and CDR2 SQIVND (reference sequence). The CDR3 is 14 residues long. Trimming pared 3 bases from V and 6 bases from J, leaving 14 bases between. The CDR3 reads CASSIFSGGPEAFF. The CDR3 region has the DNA TGTGCCAGTAGTATTTTCTCGGGAGGCCCTGAAGCTTTCTTT.

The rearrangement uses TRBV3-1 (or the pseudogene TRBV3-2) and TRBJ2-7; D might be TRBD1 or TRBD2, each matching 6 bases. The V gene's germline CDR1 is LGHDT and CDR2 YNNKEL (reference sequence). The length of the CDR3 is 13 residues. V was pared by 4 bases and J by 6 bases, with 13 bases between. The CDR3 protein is CASSPGGGREQYV. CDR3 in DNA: TGTGCCAGCAGCCCCGGTGGGGGGCGCGAGCAGTACGTC.

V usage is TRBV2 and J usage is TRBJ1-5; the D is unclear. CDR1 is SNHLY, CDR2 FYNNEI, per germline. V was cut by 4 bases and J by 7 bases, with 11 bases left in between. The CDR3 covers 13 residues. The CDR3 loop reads CASSGRGQQPQHF. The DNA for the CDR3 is TGTGCCAGCAGTGGTAGAGGGCAACAGCCCCAGCATTTT.

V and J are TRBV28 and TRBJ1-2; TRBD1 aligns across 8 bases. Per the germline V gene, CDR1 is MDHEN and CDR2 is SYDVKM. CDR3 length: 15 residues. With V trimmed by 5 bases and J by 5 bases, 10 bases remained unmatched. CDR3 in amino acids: CASSTRTGRAYGYTF. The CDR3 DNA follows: TGTGCCAGCAGTACCCGGACAGGGAGAGCTTATGGCTACACCTTC.

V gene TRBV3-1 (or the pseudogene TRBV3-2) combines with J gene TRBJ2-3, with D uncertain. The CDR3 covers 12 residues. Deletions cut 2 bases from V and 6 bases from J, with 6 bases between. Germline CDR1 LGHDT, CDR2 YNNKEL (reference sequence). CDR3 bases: TGTGCCAGCAGCCAATTGAAGGATACGCAGTATTTT. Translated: CASSQLKDTQYF.